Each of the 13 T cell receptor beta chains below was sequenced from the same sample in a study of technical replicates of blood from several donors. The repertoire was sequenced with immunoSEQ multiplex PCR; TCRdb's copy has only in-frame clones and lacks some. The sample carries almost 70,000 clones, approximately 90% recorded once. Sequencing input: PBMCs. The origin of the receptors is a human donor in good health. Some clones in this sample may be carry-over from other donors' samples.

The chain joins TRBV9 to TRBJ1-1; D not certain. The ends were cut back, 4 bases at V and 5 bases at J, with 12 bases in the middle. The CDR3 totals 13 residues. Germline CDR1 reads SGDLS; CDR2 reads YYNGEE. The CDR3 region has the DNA TGTGCCAGCAGCCTTGCTCCCGGGACTGAAGCTTTCTTT. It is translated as CASSLAPGTEAFF.

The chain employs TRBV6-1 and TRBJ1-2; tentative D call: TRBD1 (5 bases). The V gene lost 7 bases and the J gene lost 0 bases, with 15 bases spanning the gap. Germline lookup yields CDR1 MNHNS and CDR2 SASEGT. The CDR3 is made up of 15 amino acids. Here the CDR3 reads CASTLTGGANYGYTF. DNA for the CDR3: TGTGCCAGCACCCTAACGGGGGGAGCTAACTATGGCTACACCTTC.

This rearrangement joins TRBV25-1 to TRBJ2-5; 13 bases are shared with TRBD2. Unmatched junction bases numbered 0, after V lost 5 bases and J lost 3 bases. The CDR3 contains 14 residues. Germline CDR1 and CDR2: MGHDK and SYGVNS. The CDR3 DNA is TGTGCCAGCAGTACTAGCGGGGGGGAAGAGACCCAGTACTTC. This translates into CASSTSGGEETQYF.

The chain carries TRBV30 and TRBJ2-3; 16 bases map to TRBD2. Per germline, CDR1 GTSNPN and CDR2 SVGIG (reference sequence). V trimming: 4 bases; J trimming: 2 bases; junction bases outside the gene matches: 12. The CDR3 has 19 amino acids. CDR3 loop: CAWIWEPGLAGGPTDTQYF. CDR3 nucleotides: TGTGCCTGGATTTGGGAGCCGGGACTAGCGGGGGGGCCCACAGATACGCAGTATTTT.

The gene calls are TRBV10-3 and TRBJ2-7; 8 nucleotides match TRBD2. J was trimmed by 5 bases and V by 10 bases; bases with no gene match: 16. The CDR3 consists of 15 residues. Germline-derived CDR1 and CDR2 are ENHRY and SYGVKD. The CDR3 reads CATHPGGGSFHEQYF. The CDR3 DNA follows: TGTGCCACACATCCCGGGGGGGGTTCATTCCACGAGCAGTACTTC.

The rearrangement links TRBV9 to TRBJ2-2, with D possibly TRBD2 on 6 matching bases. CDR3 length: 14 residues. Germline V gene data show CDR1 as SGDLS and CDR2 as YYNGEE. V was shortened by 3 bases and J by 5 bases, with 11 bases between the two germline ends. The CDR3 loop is CASSGLVGTGELFF. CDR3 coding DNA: TGTGCCAGCAGCGGACTAGTCGGGACCGGGGAGCTGTTTTTT.

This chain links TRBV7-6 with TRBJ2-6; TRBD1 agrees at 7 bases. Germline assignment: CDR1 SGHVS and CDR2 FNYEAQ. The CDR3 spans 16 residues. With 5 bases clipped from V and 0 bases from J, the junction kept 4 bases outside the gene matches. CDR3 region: CASSITGDSGANVLTF. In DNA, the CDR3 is TGTGCCAGCAGCATTACAGGGGACTCTGGGGCCAACGTCCTGACTTTC.

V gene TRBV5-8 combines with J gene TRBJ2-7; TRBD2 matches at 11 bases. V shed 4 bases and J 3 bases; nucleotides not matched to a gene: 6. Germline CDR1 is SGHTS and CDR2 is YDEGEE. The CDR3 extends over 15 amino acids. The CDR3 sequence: CASSRVAGGIYEQYF. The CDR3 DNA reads TGTGCCAGCAGCCGAGTAGCGGGAGGGATCTACGAGCAGTACTTC.

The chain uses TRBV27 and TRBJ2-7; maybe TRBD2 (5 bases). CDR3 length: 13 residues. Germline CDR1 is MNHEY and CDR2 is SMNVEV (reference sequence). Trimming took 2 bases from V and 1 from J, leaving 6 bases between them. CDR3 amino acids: CASSLRRSYEQYF. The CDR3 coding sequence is TGTGCCAGCAGTTTACGGAGGTCCTACGAGCAGTACTTC.

CDR3 in DNA: TGTGCCACCAGCCGGGGTAGCGGGGGGACCTATGAGCAGTTCTTC. Its translation is CATSRGSGGTYEQFF. The rearrangement links TRBV15 to TRBJ2-1, with 10 nucleotides matching TRBD2. The germline V gene has CDR1 LNHNV and CDR2 YYDKDF (reference sequence). V dropped 5 bases and J dropped 8; count of bases not matched to a gene: 9. CDR3 length: 15 amino acids.

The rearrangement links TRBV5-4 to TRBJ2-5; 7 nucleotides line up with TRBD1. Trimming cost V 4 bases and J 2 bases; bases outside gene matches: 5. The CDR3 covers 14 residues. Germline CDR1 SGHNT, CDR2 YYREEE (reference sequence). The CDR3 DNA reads TGTGCCAGCAGCAGTGGGGGACAGCAAGAGACCCAGTACTTC. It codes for CASSSGGQQETQYF.

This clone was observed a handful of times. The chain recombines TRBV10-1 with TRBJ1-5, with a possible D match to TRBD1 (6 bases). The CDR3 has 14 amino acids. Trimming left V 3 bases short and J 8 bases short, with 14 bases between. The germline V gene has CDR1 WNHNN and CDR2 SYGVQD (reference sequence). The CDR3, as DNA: TGCGCCAGCAGTGAAACAGGGCTTAGAGAGCCCCAGCATTTT. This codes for CASSETGLREPQHF.

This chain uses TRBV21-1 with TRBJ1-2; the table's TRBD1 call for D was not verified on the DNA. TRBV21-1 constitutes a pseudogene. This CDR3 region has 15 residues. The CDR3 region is CASRGAGARFRGYTF. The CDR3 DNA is TGTGCCAGCAGGGGCGCAGGGGCGCGCTTCAGGGGCTACACCTTC.